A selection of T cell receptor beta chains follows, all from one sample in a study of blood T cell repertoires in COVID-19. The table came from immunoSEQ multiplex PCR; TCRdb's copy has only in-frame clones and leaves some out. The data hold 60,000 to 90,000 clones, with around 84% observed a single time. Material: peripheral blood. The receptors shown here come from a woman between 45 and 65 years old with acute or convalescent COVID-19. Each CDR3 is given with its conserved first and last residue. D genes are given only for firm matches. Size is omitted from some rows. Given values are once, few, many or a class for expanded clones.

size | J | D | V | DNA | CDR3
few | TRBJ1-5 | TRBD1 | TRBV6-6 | TGTGCCAGCAGTCTCGGACAGGGCCTTGGTGGAGATCAGCCCCAGCATTTT | CASSLGQGLGGDQPQHF
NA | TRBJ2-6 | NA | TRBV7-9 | TGTGCCAGCAGCTTGTGGGGGCCCCTCCTAGCCAACGTCCTGACTTTC | CASSLWGPLLANVLTF
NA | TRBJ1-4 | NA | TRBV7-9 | TGTGCCAGCAGCGAACCCGGGACACGCGCAACTAATGAAAAACTGTTTTTT | CASSEPGTRATNEKLFF
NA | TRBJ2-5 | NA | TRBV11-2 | TGTGCCAGCAGCTCCCAGGGTGGGGGGTACCAAGAGACCCAGTACTTC | CASSSQGGGYQETQYF
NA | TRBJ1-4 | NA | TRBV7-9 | TGTGCCAGCTCCCAAATAGTGGGGGAACGCGGGAGGTCTGTGAAAAAACTGTTTTTT | CASSQIVGERGRSVKKLFF
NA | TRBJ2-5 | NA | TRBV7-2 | TGTGCCAGCGCCCAGGAGGGGGGGTTTAAGACCCAGTACTTC | CASAQEGGFKTQYF
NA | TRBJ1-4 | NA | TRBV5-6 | TGTGCCAGCAGCTTTCGTGGGGGCTGGATTAATGAAAAACTGTTTTTT | CASSFRGGWINEKLFF
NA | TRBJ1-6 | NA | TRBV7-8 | TGTGCCAGCAGCTTAGTTCGGAATTCACCCCTCCACTTT | CASSLVRNSPLHF
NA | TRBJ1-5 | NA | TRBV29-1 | TGCAGCGCCGGAGGCGGATCGGGCAATCAGCCCCAGCATTTT | CSAGGGSGNQPQHF
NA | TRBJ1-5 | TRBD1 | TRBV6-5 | TGTGCCAGCAGTCCCGACAGGGATCAGCCCCAGCATTTT | CASSPDRDQPQHF
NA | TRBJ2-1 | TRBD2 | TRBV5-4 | TGTGCCAGCAGCCGGGGGGGGCAGGACTCCTACAATGAGCAGTTCTTC | CASSRGGQDSYNEQFF
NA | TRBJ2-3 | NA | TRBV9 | TGTGCCAGCAGCGTAGGGGCAGGGACAGATACGCAGTATTTT | CASSVGAGTDTQYF
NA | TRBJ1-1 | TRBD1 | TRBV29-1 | TGCAGCGTCGGGGCATTAGACAGGGGGCCAGCGCTGAACACTGAAGCTTTCTTT | CSVGALDRGPALNTEAFF
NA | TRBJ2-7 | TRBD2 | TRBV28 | TGTGCCAGCAGTTTGTCAGCGGGAGGGATAGTGCCCTACGAGCAGTACTTC | CASSLSAGGIVPYEQYF
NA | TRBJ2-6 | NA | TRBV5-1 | TGCGCCAGCAGCTTGACCGGGATCGGGGCCAACGTCCTGACTTTC | CASSLTGIGANVLTF
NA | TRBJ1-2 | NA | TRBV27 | TGTGCCAGCAGTTTGCACAGGGATATTGGCTACACCTTC | CASSLHRDIGYTF
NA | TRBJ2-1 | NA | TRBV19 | TGTGCCAGTAGTTCCGCGACTCAGCAGTTCTTC | CASSSATQQFF
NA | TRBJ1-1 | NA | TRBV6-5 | TGTGCCAGCAGTTCCGCCGGGACTCTGAACACTGAAGCTTTCTTT | CASSSAGTLNTEAFF
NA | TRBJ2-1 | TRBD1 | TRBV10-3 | TGTGCCATCAGGGGACAGGTTCATTACAATGAGCAGTTCTTC | CAIRGQVHYNEQFF
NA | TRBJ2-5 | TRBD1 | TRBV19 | TGTGCCAGTAGCACCGGGACAGGAGTTGGAGAGACCCAGTACTTC | CASSTGTGVGETQYF
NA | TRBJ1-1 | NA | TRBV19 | TGTGCCAGTAGTGTCAGGGGGAACACTGAAGCTTTCTTT | CASSVRGNTEAFF
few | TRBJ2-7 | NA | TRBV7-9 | TGTGCCAGCAGCTTGTCGCGGAGGGATTACGAGCAGTACTTC | CASSLSRRDYEQYF
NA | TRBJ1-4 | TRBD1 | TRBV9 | TGTGCCAGCAGCTCGGGACAGATTCTGGCTAATGAAAAACTGTTTTTT | CASSSGQILANEKLFF
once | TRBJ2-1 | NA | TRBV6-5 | TGTGCCAGCAGTTACTCACCGGGGTTTGAGCAGTTCTTC | CASSYSPGFEQFF
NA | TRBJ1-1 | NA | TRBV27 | TGTGCCAGCAAAACGAAGGGGCCGAACACTGAAGCTTTCTTT | CASKTKGPNTEAFF
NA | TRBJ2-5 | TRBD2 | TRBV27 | TGTGCCAGCAGTTCAGATGGGACTAGTTGGGAGACCCAGTACTTC | CASSSDGTSWETQYF
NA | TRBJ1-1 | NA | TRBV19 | TGTGCCAGTAGCCGGACACCTATGAACACTGAAGCTTTCTTT | CASSRTPMNTEAFF
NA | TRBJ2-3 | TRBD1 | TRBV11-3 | TGTGCCAGCAGCTTCACAGGGGTGGGGGTCACAGATACGCAGTATTTT | CASSFTGVGVTDTQYF
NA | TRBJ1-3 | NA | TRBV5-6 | TGTGCCAGCAGCCGCCCCGAGAACAGGCCCGGAAACACCATATATTTT | CASSRPENRPGNTIYF
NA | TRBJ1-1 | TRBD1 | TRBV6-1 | TGTGCCAGCAGTGAACCCGGGACAGGGATGAACACTGAAGCTTTCTTT | CASSEPGTGMNTEAFF
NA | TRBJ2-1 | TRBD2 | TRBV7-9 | TGTGCCAGCAGCTCGAAGCCGGGACTAGCTATCTACAATGAGCAGTTCTTC | CASSSKPGLAIYNEQFF
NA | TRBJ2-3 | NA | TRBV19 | TGTGCCAGTAGTATGGGCTACTCCACAGATACGCAGTATTTT | CASSMGYSTDTQYF
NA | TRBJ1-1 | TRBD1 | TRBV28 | TGTGCCAGCAGTTCCATCGAAACTAGCCGGGACAGTGAAGCTTTCTTT | CASSSIETSRDSEAFF